This T cell receptor (beta chain) came from a study of blood T cells in healthy people across ages. For the study at large: Every two T cells gave about one barcoded beta molecule via template switching.

The length of the CDR3 is 13 residues. From germline, CDR1 is DFQATT and CDR2 SNEGSKA (reference sequence). V lost 0 bases and J lost 4, with 9 bases in between. Primers used in a second PCR of roughly 7 to 12 cycles were a sample-barcoded 5' primer and a J-beta primer mix. TCRdb re-analysed the 5' RACE reads in MiXCR, keeping a single row per CDR3 protein. The sample records about 320,000 distinct CDR3 sequences, around 27% being singletons. Study-wide results and limits: TCR beta diversity per million T cells fell roughly linearly with age. A strong correlation between TCR beta diversity and naive T cell percentage was seen. Aged donors had fewer naive CD4+ cells and lower diversity than long-lived donors.

Regarding this clonotype: The antigen remains undetermined.

This TCR was sampled from a woman aged 70-85 years in good health. The chain combines TRBV20-1 with TRBJ1-1; D is unresolved. Sequenced material: blood. This CDR3 reads CSARDGFLTEAFF. Here the CDR3 DNA reads TGCAGTGCTAGAGATGGGTTTCTCACTGAAGCTTTCTTT.